This TCR beta chain appears in the sequencing data of a study of blood T cells in healthy people across ages. This clonotype was observed a few times. Samples each had at least 5 micrograms of total RNA extracted. Germline V gene lookup returns CDR1 MNHNY and CDR2 SVGAGI (reference sequence). After removal of 2 bases from V and 6 bases from J, the junction contained 5 bases not matched to a gene. This CDR3 is built from 15 residues. A second about 6 to 12 cycle PCR used barcoded and J-beta primers. From the 5' RACE reads, TCRdb called clonotypes with MiXCR, one entry per CDR3 protein. The table lists around 700,000 distinct CDR3 sequences, around a quarter of them singletons. This same sample was also taken into another study, of T cells of mothers and their children.

V gene TRBV6-6 combines with J gene TRBJ1-5; 9 bases match TRBD1. The sample comprised blood. The receptor was isolated from a boy between 5 and 17 years old in good health. The CDR3 sequence is CASSYGGQGIQPQHF. The DNA of the CDR3 is TGTGCCAGCAGTTACGGTGGACAGGGGATTCAGCCCCAGCATTTT.